This TCR beta chain came from a study of T cells after yellow fever vaccination. The CDR3 runs to 14 residues. CDR1 and CDR2 (germline): MNHEY, SVGAGI. V was trimmed by 0 bases and J by 8 bases, leaving 10 bases between them. TCRdb used MiXCR to reprocess the 5' RACE reads, holding one entry per CDR3 protein. The table shows 350,000 or so distinct CDR3 sequences, with 8% to 9.5% occurring only once. With respect to this clonotype: Its cognate antigen is unknown.

Study results and limitations: A minor fraction of clonotypes spanned both CD4 and CD8 compartments. The study noted that FACS-sorted repertoires could contain abundant clonotypes contaminating from the bulk population. The secondary response showed a weaker magnitude and a faster peak, day 5 versus 15.

The J gene is TRBJ1-4, the V gene TRBV6-5; the D is unclear. This specimen was PBMCs, taken about 49 days after the first yellow fever vaccination. The clonotype originates from a man aged 18 to 29 who received the YFV17D yellow fever vaccine. Here the CDR3 reads CASSYSIWVEKLFF. The CDR3 DNA reads TGTGCCAGCAGTTACTCGATATGGGTGGAAAAACTGTTTTTT.